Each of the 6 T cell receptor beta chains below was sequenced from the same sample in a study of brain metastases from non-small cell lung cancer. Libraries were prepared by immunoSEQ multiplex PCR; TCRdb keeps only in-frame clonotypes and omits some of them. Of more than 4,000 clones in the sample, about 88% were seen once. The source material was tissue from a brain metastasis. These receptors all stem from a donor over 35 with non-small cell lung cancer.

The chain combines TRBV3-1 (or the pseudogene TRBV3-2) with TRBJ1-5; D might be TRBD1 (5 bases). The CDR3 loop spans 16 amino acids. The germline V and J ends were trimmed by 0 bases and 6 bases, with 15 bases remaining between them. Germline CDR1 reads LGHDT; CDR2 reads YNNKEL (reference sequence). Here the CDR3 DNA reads TGTGCCAGCAGCCAAGAAGGCAGGGCCGGGGGTCAGCCCCAGCATTTT. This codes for CASSQEGRAGGQPQHF.

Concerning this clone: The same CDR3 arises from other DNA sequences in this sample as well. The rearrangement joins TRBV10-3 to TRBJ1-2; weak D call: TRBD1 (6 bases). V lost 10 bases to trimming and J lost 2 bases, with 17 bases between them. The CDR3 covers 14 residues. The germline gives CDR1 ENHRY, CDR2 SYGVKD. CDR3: CATRGWGANYGYTF. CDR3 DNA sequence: TGTGCCACCCGCGGGTGGGGGGCAAACTATGGCTACACCTTC.

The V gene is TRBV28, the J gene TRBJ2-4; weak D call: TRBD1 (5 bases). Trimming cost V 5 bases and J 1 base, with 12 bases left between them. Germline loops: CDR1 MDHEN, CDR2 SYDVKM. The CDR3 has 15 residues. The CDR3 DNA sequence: TGTGCCAGCAGTACCCAGGGATACGCCAAAAACATTCAGTACTTC. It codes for CASSTQGYAKNIQYF.

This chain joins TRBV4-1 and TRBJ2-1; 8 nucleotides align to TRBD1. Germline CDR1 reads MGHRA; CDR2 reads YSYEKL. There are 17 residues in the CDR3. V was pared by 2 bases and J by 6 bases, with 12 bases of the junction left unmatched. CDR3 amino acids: CASSQLPTGAGGNEQFF. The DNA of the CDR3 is TGCGCCAGCAGCCAACTACCGACAGGGGCAGGTGGCAATGAGCAGTTCTTC.

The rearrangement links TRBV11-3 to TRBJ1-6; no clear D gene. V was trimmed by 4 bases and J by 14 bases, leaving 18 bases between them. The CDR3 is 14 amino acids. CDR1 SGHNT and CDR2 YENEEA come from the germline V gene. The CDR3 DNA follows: TGTGCCAGCAGCTCTAGTACCAGTGGAGAGGCCCTCCACTTT. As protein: CASSSSTSGEALHF.

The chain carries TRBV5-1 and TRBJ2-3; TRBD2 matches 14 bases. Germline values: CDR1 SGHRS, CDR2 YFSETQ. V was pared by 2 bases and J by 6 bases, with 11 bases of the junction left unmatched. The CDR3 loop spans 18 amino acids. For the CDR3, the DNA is TGCGCCAGCAGCTTCCTGAGACTAGCGGGGGGGAGGATGGATACGCAGTATTTT. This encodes CASSFLRLAGGRMDTQYF.